This T cell receptor beta chain was documented in a study of blood T cell repertoires in COVID-19. Study-wide background: Samples representing acute and convalescent COVID-19 were sourced from the United States, Italy and Spain. Nucleic acid was either cDNA or gDNA, and it came from T cells, B-cell-depleted T cells, or PBMCs.

Authors' methods: For nucleated cells, counts were estimated from reference gene primer amplification. Method: immunoSEQ multiplex PCR; TCRdb's copy keeps in-frame clones and lacks some. V, J and clone size reflect that table, while D and trimming were determined from the DNA. The sample consists of fewer than 75,000 clones, approximately 79% of them appearing once. This CDR3 region has 15 residues. Germline lookup yields CDR1 SGHNT and CDR2 YYREEE (reference sequence). The V end lost 4 bases, the J end lost 2 bases, and 15 bases lay between the germline ends. The rearrangement joins TRBV5-4 to TRBJ2-5; maybe TRBD2 (7 bases). The sample was peripheral blood. This clonotype was sampled from a woman aged 55-69 years with acute or convalescent COVID-19. In nucleotides, the CDR3 is TGTGCCAGCAGCCTATGGGCGGGGGCACAAGAGACCCAGTACTTC. This encodes CASSLWAGAQETQYF.